These T cell receptor beta chains were read from a single sample in a study of T-cell memory formation after mild COVID-19. TCRdb called the 5' RACE reads again in MiXCR, with one record for every CDR3 protein. The table has around 470,000 distinct CDR3 sequences, 15% to 25% seen once. Sequenced: PBMCs or a T cell subset sorted from them (not recorded which). These receptor sequences come from an adult woman who had mild COVID-19 (a few samples of this study predate the infection). Cell type and time point are not known. Each CDR3 is given with its conserved first and last residue. The D gene is left open where the match is weak. Size is omitted from some rows. Given values are once, few, many or a class for expanded clones.

cdr3_length j_call d_call v_call clone_size cdr3_nt cdr3_aa
17 TRBJ2-5 TRBD2 TRBV4-1 - TGCGCCAGCAGCCAAGATACTAGCGGGAGCTGGGGAGAGACCCAGTACTTC CASSQDTSGSWGETQYF
14 TRBJ2-3 TRBD2 TRBV20-1 few TGCAGTGCTAGAGAGTTTGGGACTACACGAACGCAGTATTTT CSAREFGTTRTQYF
13 TRBJ2-7 - TRBV20-1 - TGCAGTGCTAGGACAGGGAGGTCCTACGAGCAGTACTTC CSARTGRSYEQYF
15 TRBJ2-1 - TRBV7-2 - TGTGCCAGCAGCTTAGGCCCGGGAGCCTACAATGAGCAGTTCTTC CASSLGPGAYNEQFF
16 TRBJ2-7 TRBD1 TRBV27 few TGTGCCAGCAGTCACAAGACAGGGTCTACGTTCTACGAGCAGTACTTC CASSHKTGSTFYEQYF
14 TRBJ2-3 - TRBV19 few TGTGCCAGTAGTGACCGGACGCCGACAGATACGCAGTATTTT CASSDRTPTDTQYF
14 TRBJ2-1 TRBD1 TRBV11-3 few TGTGCCAGCAGCTTAGTCCGGGACAGTAATGAGCAGTTCTTC CASSLVRDSNEQFF
14 TRBJ1-2 - TRBV2 - TGTGCCAGCAGTGTCCCGGGGGTGACCTATGGCTACACCTTC CASSVPGVTYGYTF
15 TRBJ1-5 TRBD1 TRBV6-1 few TGTGCCAGCACCCCGGGGCCAGGGGGTAATCAGCCCCAGCATTTT CASTPGPGGNQPQHF
15 TRBJ2-2 - TRBV24-1 - TGTGCCACTCGTGAGAGGGGAGCGAACACCGGGGAGCTGTTTTTT CATRERGANTGELFF
15 TRBJ2-5 TRBD2 TRBV4-3 - TGCGCCAGCAGCCATGGCGGGAGGCACCAAGAGACCCAGTACTTC CASSHGGRHQETQYF
18 TRBJ2-3 TRBD2 TRBV5-1 - TGCGCCAGCAGCTATAGACTAGCGGGAGTATCTAGCACAGATACGCAGTATTTT CASSYRLAGVSSTDTQYF
13 TRBJ1-5 - TRBV6-6 - TGTGCCAGCAGTTATACGGCGGATCAGCCCCAGCATTTT CASSYTADQPQHF
12 TRBJ1-1 - TRBV12-3/TRBV12-4 - TGTGCCAGTCGCAACAGGATGTCGGAAGCTTTCTTT CASRNRMSEAFF
15 TRBJ1-1 - TRBV5-6 - TGTGCCAGCAGCTCGACCCAGACAGGGAACACTGAAGCTTTCTTT CASSSTQTGNTEAFF
12 TRBJ1-2 - TRBV29-1 - TGCAGCGTCGATGAGGGGGGTTATGGCTACACCTTC CSVDEGGYGYTF
16 TRBJ1-4 - TRBV7-2 few TGTGCCAGCAGCTTGGGGGACACTCCTATTGGGGAAAAACTGTTTTTT CASSLGDTPIGEKLFF
15 TRBJ2-6 - TRBV29-1 - TGCAGCGTTGGGACACCAGGGGCTGGGGCCAACGTCCTGACTTTC CSVGTPGAGANVLTF
13 TRBJ2-7 - TRBV10-3 - TGTGCCATCAGTACAGGTGCCACCTACGAGCAGTACTTC CAISTGATYEQYF
13 TRBJ2-7 TRBD1 TRBV7-9 few TGTGCCAGCAGCTTAGAACGGGACAGGGGACAGTACTTC CASSLERDRGQYF
15 TRBJ1-1 - TRBV6-6 few TGTGCCAGCATTCTAAGAGGCGCAGGCTACACTGAAGCTTTCTTT CASILRGAGYTEAFF
14 TRBJ2-1 - TRBV5-1 - TGCGCCAGCTCCGCGGAGAGCCTTTTTAATGAGCAGTTCTTC CASSAESLFNEQFF
16 TRBJ2-4 TRBD1 TRBV7-2 few TGTGCCAGCAGCCTAACCTGGACAGGGGGCTGGAACATTCAGTACTTC CASSLTWTGGWNIQYF
15 TRBJ2-1 - TRBV7-2 many TGTGCCAGCAGCTCAAACAGGGTTTCCTACAATGAGCAGTTCTTC CASSSNRVSYNEQFF
15 TRBJ1-5 - TRBV12-3/TRBV12-4 - TGTGCCAGCAGGCCGGGCAGGGTTGCCAATCAGCCCCAGCATTTT CASRPGRVANQPQHF
14 TRBJ2-2 - TRBV2 few TGTGCCAGCAGTGAGTACAGAACCACCGGGGAGCTGTTTTTT CASSEYRTTGELFF
16 TRBJ2-6 - TRBV7-3 few TGTGCCAGCAGCTCCGGAAACAGGCGCGGGGCCAACGTCCTGACTTTC CASSSGNRRGANVLTF
16 TRBJ1-1 - TRBV12-3/TRBV12-4 once TGTGCCAGCAGTTTAGCATTCGACATACTGAACACTGAAGCTTTCTTT CASSLAFDILNTEAFF
11 TRBJ1-1 - TRBV10-3 - TGTGCCATCAGTGAGTCCACTGAAGCTTTCTTT CAISESTEAFF
14 TRBJ1-5 - TRBV20-1 - TGCAGTGCCTCACAGGGTAACGGCAATCAGCCCCAGCATTTT CSASQGNGNQPQHF
17 TRBJ2-3 TRBD2 TRBV14 - TGTGCCAGCAGCCAAGATCTGGGAGCGGGGGGGCCAGATACGCAGTATTTT CASSQDLGAGGPDTQYF
13 TRBJ1-2 TRBD1 TRBV27 - TGTGCCAGCAGGTCACAGGGGTACTATGGCTACACCTTC CASRSQGYYGYTF
17 TRBJ2-5 TRBD2 TRBV4-3 - TGCGCCAGCAGCCGGGCTAGCGGGAAGGGAGGCCAAGAGACCCAGTACTTC CASSRASGKGGQETQYF
13 TRBJ2-7 - TRBV20-1 few TGCAGTGCTAGACCTAGCGTAAGCTACGAGCAGTACTTC CSARPSVSYEQYF
16 TRBJ2-7 TRBD2 TRBV28 - TGTGCCAGCAGTTCTCCAGGACTAGCGAGAGTTTCCGAGCAGTACTTC CASSSPGLARVSEQYF
15 TRBJ2-2 - TRBV4-1 - TGCGCCAGCAGCCAAGATCCACGCAAGTCCGGGGAGCTGTTTTTT CASSQDPRKSGELFF
15 TRBJ2-5 - TRBV7-6 - TGTGCCAGCAGCTTAGCGGGGGTTCCCCAAGAGACCCAGTACTTC CASSLAGVPQETQYF
13 TRBJ1-6 - TRBV11-2 - TGTGCCAGCAGCTTAACCCGGAATTCACCCCTCCACTTT CASSLTRNSPLHF
15 TRBJ1-2 TRBD1 TRBV7-2 - TGTGCCAGCAGCTTAGCGGACAGGGGTCCATATGGCTACACCTTC CASSLADRGPYGYTF
21 TRBJ1-1 TRBD1 TRBV20-1 many TGCAGTGCTAGGCACAGTAATCGTTACCGGGACAGCCGGACCATGAACACTGAAGCTTTCTTT CSARHSNRYRDSRTMNTEAFF
14 TRBJ2-7 TRBD2 TRBV18 few TGTGCCAGCTCACCGCCTAGCGGGAGCCACGAGCAGTACTTC CASSPPSGSHEQYF
13 TRBJ1-1 - TRBV6-5 few TGTGCCAGTTCCGGTGGGGGGGCCACTGAAGCTTTCTTT CASSGGGATEAFF
12 TRBJ1-1 - TRBV7-9 many TGTGCCACCGGGTCAGAATACGGTGAAGCTTTCTTT CATGSEYGEAFF
12 TRBJ1-1 - TRBV29-1 few TGCAGCGGGTGGCCTATCCGCACTGAAGCTTTCTTT CSGWPIRTEAFF
13 TRBJ1-1 - TRBV14 once TGTGCCAGCAGCCCTAGTTTAAGCGGTGAAGCTTTCTTT CASSPSLSGEAFF
15 TRBJ2-5 TRBD1 TRBV5-1 - TGCGCCAGCAGCTCCGGACAGGGGGTCTTCGAGACCCAGTACTTC CASSSGQGVFETQYF
15 TRBJ1-1 - TRBV19 - TGTGCCAGTAGTTCCCAGGAGTGGGGGAACACTGAAGCTTTCTTT CASSSQEWGNTEAFF
16 TRBJ2-1 TRBD1 TRBV7-3 few TGTGCCAGCAGCTTAAGAGACAGGGGGCTTTACAATGAGCAGTTCTTC CASSLRDRGLYNEQFF
16 TRBJ2-7 TRBD2 TRBV3-1 few TGTGCCAGCAGCCAGCCCCTGACTAGCGGAGCCTACGAGCAGTACTTC CASSQPLTSGAYEQYF
14 TRBJ2-7 TRBD1 TRBV12-3/TRBV12-4 few TGTGCCAGCAGTTCCGGGACAGGGGGCTTCGAGCAGTACTTC CASSSGTGGFEQYF
16 TRBJ2-4 TRBD1 TRBV7-2 few TGTGCCAGCAGCTTAGGCACAGGGGGCCCCAAAAACATTCAGTACTTC CASSLGTGGPKNIQYF
12 TRBJ1-1 - TRBV6-5 - TGTGCCAGCAGTTACAGGGGTGCTGAAGCTTTCTTT CASSYRGAEAFF
16 TRBJ2-7 - TRBV5-6 few TGTGCCAGCAGCTGGGAAATGGCGGGGGACACCTACGAGCAGTACTTC CASSWEMAGDTYEQYF